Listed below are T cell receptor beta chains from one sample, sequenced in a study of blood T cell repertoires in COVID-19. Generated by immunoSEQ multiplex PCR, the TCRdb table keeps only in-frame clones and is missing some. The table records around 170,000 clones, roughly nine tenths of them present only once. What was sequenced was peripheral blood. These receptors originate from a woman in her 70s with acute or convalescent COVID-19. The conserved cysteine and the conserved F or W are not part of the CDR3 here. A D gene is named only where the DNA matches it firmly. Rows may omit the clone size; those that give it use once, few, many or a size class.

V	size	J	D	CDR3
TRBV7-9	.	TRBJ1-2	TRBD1	ASSSQEQGGTYGYT
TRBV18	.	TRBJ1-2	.	ASSPRQGDNYGYT
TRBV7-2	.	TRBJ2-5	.	ASSLAGGPGETQY
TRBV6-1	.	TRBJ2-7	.	ASSELPIYEQY
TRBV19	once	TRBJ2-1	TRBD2	ASSISTSAIEQF
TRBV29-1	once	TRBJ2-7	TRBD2	SVASTRGAGEQY
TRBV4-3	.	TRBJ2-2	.	ASSLDSNTGELF
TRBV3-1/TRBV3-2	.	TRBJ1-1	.	ASSQDTGNEAF
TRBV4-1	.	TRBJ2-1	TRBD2	ASSQVLAGGYNEQF
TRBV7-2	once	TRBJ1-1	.	ASSLEQVSTEAF
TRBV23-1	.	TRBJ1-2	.	ASSQCGQGNYGYT
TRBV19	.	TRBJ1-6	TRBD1	ASSMLGQAPSPLH
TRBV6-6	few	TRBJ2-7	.	ASSLAAYEQY
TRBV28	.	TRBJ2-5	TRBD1	ASRDGQGRRETQY
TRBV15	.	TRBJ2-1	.	ATSRDGQRINNEQF
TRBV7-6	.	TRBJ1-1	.	ASSDQRQGRGEAF
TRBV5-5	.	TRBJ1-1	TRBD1	ASSLFPPWDRLFQGAF
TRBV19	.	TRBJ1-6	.	ASSVSATQGSPLH
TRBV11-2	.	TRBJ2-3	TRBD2	ASSSGLAFKY
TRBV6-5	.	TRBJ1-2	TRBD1	ASSPPTGDGYT
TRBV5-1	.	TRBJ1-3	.	ASSPKTGSSGNTIY
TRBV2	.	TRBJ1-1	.	ASSAQANTEAF
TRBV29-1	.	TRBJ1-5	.	SVGGTGNQPQH
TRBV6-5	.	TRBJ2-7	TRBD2	ASRGGGGPYEQY
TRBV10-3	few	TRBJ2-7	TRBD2	AIKRGDSYEQY
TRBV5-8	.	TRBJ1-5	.	ASSLAWVFRSQPQH
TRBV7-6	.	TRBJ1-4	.	ASSYFGGSRGEKLF
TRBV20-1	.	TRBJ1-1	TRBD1	SASPGRGREAF
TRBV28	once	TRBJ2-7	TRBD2	ASTPGGGPGAYEQY
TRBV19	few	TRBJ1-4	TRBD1	ASSISGQGNEKLF
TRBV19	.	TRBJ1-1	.	ASTSSAGANTEAF
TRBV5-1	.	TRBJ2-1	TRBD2	ASSPRPSGAYNEQF
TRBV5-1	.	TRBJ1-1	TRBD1	ASSSTGTGGTEAF
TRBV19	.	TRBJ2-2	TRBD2	ASSIGLADYTGELF
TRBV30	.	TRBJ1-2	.	AWRTAYGYT
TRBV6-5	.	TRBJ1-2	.	ASRKDSNYGYT
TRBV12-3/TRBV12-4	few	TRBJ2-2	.	ASSRGDTGELF
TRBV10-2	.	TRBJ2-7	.	ASSESYRTYEQY
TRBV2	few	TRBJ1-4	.	ASTKSWLQGHLTNEKLF
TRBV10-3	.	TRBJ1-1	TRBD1	AISAGQGGRTEAF
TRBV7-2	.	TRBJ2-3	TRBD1	ASGRFGQGTDTQY
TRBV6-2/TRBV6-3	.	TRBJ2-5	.	ASSTFGTKKETQY
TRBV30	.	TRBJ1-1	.	AWTLGYRAF
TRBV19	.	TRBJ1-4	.	ASTPGGLGGEKLF
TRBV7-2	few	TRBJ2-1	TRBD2	ASSPPGLAGPRNEQF
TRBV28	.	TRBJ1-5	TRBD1	ASTPSGGEVQPQH
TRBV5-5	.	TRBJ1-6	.	ASSSDTGNNSPLH
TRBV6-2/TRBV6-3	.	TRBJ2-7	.	ASSYFGGGEYEQY
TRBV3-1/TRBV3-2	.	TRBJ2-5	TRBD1	ASSGQGETQY
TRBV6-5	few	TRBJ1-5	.	ASSSQGYNQPQH
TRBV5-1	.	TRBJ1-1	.	ASKDMSDTEAF
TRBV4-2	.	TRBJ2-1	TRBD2	ASRHSLAGYYNEQF
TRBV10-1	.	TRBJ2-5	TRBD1	ASSLSTGQETQY
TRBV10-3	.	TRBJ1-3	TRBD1	AISDHRQGPSGNTIY